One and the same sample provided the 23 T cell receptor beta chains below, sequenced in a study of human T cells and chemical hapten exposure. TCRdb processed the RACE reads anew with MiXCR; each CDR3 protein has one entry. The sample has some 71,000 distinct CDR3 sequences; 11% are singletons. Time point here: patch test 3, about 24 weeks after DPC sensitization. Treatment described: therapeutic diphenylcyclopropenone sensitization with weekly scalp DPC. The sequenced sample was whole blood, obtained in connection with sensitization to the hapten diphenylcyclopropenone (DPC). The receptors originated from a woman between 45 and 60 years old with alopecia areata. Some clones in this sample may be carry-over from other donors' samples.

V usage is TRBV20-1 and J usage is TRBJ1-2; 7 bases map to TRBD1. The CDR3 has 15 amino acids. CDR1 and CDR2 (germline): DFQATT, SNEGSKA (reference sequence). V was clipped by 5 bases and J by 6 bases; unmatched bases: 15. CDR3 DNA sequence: TGCAGTGCTCCCCGGGACAGCTCTCATACTCATGGCTACACCTTC. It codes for CSAPRDSSHTHGYTF.

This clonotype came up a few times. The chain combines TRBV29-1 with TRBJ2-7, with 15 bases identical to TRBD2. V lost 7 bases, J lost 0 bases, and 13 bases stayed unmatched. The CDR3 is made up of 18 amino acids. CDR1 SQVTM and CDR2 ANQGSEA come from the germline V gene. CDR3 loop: CSAASTGTSGRSSYEQYF. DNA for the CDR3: TGCAGCGCTGCCTCAACCGGGACTAGCGGGAGGTCCTCCTACGAGCAGTACTTC.

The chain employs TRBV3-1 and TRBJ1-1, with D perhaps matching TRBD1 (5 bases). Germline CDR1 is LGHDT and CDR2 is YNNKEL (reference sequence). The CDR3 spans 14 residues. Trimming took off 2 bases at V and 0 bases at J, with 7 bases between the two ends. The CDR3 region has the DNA TGTGCCAGCAGCCAAAGACAGTTGAACACTGAAGCTTTCTTT. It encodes CASSQRQLNTEAFF.

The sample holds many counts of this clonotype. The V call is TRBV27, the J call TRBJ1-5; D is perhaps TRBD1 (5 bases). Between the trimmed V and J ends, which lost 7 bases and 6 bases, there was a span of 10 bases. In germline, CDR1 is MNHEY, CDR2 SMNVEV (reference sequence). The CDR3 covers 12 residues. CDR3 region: CASKTGGQPQHF. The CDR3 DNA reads TGTGCCAGCAAGACGGGGGGTCAGCCCCAGCATTTT.

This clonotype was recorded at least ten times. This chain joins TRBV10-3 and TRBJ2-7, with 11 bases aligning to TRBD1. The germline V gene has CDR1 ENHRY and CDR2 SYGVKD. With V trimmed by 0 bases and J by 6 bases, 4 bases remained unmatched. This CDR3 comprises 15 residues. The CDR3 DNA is TGTGCCATCAGTGAGTCAGAGGGGACAGGGGGCGAGCAGTACTTC. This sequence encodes CAISESEGTGGEQYF.

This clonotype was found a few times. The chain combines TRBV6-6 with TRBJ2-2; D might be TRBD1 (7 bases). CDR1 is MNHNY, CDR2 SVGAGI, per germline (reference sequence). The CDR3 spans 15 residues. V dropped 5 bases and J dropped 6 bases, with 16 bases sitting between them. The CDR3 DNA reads TGTGCCAGCAGTGTACGACAGGGAGGTTCCGGGGAGCTGTTTTTT. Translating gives CASSVRQGGSGELFF.

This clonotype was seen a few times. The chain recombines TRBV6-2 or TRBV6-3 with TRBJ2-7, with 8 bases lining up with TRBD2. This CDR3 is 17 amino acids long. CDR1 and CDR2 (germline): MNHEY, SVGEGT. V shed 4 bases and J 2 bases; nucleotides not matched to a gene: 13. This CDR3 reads CASSSPGERGPTYEQYF. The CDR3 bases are TGTGCCAGCAGTTCCCCGGGGGAGCGGGGGCCAACCTACGAGCAGTACTTC.

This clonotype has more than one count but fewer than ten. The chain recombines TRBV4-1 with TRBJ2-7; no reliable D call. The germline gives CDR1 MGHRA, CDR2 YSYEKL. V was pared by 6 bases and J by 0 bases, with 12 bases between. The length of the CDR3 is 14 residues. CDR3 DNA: TGCGCCAGCAGACGGGCAACAAGCTCCTACGAGCAGTACTTC. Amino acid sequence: CASRRATSSYEQYF.

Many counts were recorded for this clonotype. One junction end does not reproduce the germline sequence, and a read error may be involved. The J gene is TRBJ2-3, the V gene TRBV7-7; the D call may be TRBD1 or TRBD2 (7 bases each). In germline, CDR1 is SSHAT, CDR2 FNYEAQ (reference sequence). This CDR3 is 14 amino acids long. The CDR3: CASSRGRGMDTQYF. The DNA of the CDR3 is TGTGCTAGCAGCAGGGGGAGGGGGATGGATACGCAGTATTTT.

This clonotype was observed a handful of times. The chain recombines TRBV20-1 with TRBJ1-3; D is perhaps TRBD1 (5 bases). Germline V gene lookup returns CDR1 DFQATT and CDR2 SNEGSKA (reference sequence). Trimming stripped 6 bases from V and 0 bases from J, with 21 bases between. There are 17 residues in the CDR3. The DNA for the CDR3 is TGCAGTGCCCCGGCGCGAGACAGCTACTTCTCTGGAAACACCATATATTTT. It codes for CSAPARDSYFSGNTIYF.

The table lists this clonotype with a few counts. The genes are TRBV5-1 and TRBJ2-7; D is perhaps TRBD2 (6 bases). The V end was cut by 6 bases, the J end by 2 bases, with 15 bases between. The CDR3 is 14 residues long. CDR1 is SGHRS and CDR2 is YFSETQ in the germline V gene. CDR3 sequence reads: CASKLRDSTYEQYF. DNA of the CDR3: TGCGCCAGCAAACTGAGGGACTCGACCTACGAGCAGTACTTC.

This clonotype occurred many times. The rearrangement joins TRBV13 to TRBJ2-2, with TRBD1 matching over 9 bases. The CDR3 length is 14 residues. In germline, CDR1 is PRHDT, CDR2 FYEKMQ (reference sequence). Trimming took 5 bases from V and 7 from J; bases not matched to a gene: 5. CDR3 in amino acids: CASSNRGLGGELFF. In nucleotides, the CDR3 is TGTGCCAGCAGCAACAGGGGGCTCGGCGGGGAGCTGTTTTTT. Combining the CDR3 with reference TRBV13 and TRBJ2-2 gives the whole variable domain AAGVIQSPRHLIKEKRETATLKCYPIPRHDTVYWYQQGPGQDPQFLISFYEKMQSDKGSIPDRFSAQQFSDYHSELNMSSLELGDSALYFCASSNRGLGGELFFGEGSRLTVL.

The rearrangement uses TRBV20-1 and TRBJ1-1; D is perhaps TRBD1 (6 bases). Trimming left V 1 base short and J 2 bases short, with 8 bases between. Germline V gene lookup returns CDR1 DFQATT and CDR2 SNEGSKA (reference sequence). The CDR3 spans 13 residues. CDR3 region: CSARVQGNTEAFF. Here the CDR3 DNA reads TGCAGTGCTAGAGTACAGGGCAACACTGAAGCTTTCTTT.

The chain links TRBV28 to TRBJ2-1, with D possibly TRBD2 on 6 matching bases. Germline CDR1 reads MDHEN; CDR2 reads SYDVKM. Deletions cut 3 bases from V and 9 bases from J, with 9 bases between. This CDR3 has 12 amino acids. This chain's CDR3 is CASSFGGAEQFF. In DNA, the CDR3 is TGTGCCAGCAGTTTCGGAGGGGCTGAGCAGTTCTTC. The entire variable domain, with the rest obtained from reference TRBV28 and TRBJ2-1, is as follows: DVKVTQSSRYLVKRTGEKVFLECVQDMDHENMFWYRQDPGLGLRLIYFSYDVKMKEKGDIPEGYSVSREKKERFSLILESASTNQTSMYLCASSFGGAEQFFGPGTRLTVL.

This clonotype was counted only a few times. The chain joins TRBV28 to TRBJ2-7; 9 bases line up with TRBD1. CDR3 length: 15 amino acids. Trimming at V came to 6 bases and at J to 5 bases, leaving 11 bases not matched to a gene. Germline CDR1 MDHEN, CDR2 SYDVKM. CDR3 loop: CASREQGTGRNEQYF. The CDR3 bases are TGTGCCAGCAGAGAACAAGGGACAGGGAGGAACGAGCAGTACTTC.

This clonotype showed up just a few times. The CDR3 DNA sequence: TGTGCCAGCAGCTTAGCGCCTAGCGGAAACTCCTACGAGCAGTACTTC. Translating it yields CASSLAPSGNSYEQYF. The gene calls are TRBV7-6 and TRBJ2-7, with TRBD2 identical over 7 bases. Germline trimming cut 0 bases from V and 0 bases from J; bases unmatched to any gene: 5. Germline CDR1 reads SGHVS; CDR2 reads FNYEAQ. CDR3 length: 16 residues.

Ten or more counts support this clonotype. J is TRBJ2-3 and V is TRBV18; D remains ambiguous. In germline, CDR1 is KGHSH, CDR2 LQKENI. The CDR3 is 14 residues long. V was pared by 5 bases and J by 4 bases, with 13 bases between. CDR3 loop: CASSRSSSADTQYF. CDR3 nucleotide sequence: TGTGCCAGCTCAAGATCCAGTTCGGCAGATACGCAGTATTTT.

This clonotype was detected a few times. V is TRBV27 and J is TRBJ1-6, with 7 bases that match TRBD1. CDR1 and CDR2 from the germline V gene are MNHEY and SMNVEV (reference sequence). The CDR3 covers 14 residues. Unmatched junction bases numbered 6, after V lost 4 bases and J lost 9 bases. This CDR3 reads CASSWDRGRSPLHF. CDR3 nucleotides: TGTGCCAGCAGTTGGGACAGAGGACGTTCACCCCTCCACTTT.

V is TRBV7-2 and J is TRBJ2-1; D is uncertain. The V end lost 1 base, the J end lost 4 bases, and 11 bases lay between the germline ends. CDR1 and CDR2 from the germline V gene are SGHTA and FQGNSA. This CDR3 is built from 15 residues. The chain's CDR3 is CASSLVRTQYNEQFF. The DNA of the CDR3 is TGTGCCAGCAGCTTAGTCAGGACCCAGTACAATGAGCAGTTCTTC.

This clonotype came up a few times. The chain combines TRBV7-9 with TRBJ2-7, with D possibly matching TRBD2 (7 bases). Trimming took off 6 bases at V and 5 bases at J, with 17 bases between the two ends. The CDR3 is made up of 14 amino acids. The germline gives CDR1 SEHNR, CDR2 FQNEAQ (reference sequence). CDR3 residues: CASRSAGAGDEQYF. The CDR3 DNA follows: TGTGCCAGCAGGTCGGCAGGGGCGGGAGACGAGCAGTACTTC.

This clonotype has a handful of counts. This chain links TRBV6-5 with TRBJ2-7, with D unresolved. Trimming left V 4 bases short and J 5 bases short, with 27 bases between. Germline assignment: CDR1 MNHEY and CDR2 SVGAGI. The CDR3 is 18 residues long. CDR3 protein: CASSSSRGMKTRDNEQYF. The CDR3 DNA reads TGTGCCAGCAGTTCTTCTCGAGGTATGAAAACCCGAGATAACGAGCAGTACTTC.

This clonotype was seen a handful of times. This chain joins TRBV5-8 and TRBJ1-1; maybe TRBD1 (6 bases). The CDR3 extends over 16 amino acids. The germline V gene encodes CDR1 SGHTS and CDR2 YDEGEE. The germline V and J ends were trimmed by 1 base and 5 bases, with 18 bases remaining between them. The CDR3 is CASSLLSWGRGTEAFF. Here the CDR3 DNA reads TGTGCCAGCAGCTTGCTGAGTTGGGGCAGGGGAACTGAAGCTTTCTTT.

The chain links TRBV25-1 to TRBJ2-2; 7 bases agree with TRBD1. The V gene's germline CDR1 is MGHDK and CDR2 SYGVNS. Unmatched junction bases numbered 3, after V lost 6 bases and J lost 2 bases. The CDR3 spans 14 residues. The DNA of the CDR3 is TGTGCCAGCAGACGGACAGGAAACACCGGGGAGCTGTTTTTT. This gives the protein CASRRTGNTGELFF.